The 15 T cell receptor beta chains in this list originate from one sample, sequenced in a study of early T cells in non-severe SARS-CoV-2 infection. TCRdb re-analysed the 5' RACE reads in MiXCR, keeping a single row per CDR3 protein. The sample records 40,000 to 45,000 distinct CDR3 sequences, around 6.5% being singletons. The sequencing here drew on whole blood, taken at baseline. The receptors come from an adult who was a healthcare worker with PCR-confirmed SARS-CoV-2 infection or an uninfected control (not recorded which).

This clonotype has just a few counts. The chain carries TRBV6-2 or TRBV6-3 and TRBJ2-7; TRBD1 agrees at 11 bases. Germline trimming cut 2 bases from V and 3 bases from J; bases unmatched to any gene: 6. The germline V gene has CDR1 MNHEY and CDR2 SVGEGT. There are 16 residues in the CDR3. The CDR3 region has the DNA TGTGCCAGCAGTTACGAGGACAGGGGGCGTAACTACGAGCAGTACTTC. Translated: CASSYEDRGRNYEQYF.

This clonotype was observed many times. V usage is TRBV20-1 and J usage is TRBJ2-7; TRBD1 matches 8 bases. Germline trimming cut 6 bases from V and 3 bases from J; bases unmatched to any gene: 7. Germline V gives CDR1 DFQATT, CDR2 SNEGSKA (reference sequence). The CDR3 sequence is 13 residues long. Written as DNA, the CDR3 is TGCAGTGCCCGTGGACAGGGTTACTACGAGCAGTACTTC. Amino acid sequence: CSARGQGYYEQYF.

The chain combines TRBV20-1 with TRBJ2-3, with 10 positions matching TRBD2. V gave up 7 bases and J gave up 2 bases; unmatched junction bases: 9. The CDR3 covers 15 residues. Germline CDR1 DFQATT, CDR2 SNEGSKA (reference sequence). This CDR3 reads CSVGLAAPATDTQYF. CDR3 bases: TGCAGTGTCGGACTAGCGGCCCCGGCCACAGATACGCAGTATTTT.

This clonotype was seen only a few times. This chain links TRBV5-5 with TRBJ2-5, with D possibly TRBD2 on 7 matching bases. This CDR3 comprises 13 residues. CDR1 is SGHKS and CDR2 is YYEKEE in the germline V gene (reference sequence). The V and J ends lost 3 bases and 4 bases respectively, with 10 bases between them. CDR3 region: CASSSGEGETQYF. DNA of the CDR3: TGTGCCAGCAGCTCAGGGGAGGGAGAGACCCAGTACTTC.

This clonotype was observed at least ten times. The chain links TRBV9 to TRBJ2-1; 13 bases fit TRBD2. The junction had 6 bases not matched to a gene; V was cut back by 3 bases and J by 6 bases. The length of the CDR3 is 16 residues. Germline values: CDR1 SGDLS, CDR2 YYNGEE. The CDR3 sequence: CASSARLAGGINEQFF. CDR3 nucleotide sequence: TGTGCCAGCAGCGCCAGACTAGCGGGGGGAATCAATGAGCAGTTCTTC.

This clonotype was counted many times. This chain connects TRBV28 to TRBJ2-3; the D gene is possibly TRBD1 (5 bases). The CDR3 sequence is 14 residues long. The germline gives CDR1 MDHEN, CDR2 SYDVKM. V lost 2 bases, J lost 2 bases, and 8 bases lay in between. The CDR3 region is CASSLRQFTDTQYF. In nucleotides, the CDR3 is TGTGCCAGCAGTTTAAGACAGTTCACAGATACGCAGTATTTT.

This clonotype turned up a few times. The chain couples TRBV5-4 to TRBJ2-3; TRBD2 might be the D (6 bases). The CDR3 is 14 amino acids. The ends were cut back, 4 bases at V and 7 bases at J, with 16 bases in the middle. The V gene's germline CDR1 is SGHNT and CDR2 YYREEE (reference sequence). The CDR3 region is CASSGTRDGNTQYF. DNA of the CDR3: TGTGCCAGCAGCGGGACGCGGGACGGAAATACGCAGTATTTT.

This clonotype has ten or more counts. The rearrangement joins TRBV7-9 to TRBJ2-1; 7 bases match TRBD1. There are 16 residues in the CDR3. CDR1 is SEHNR, CDR2 FQNEAQ, per germline (reference sequence). Trimming at V came to 5 bases and at J to 7 bases, leaving 14 bases not matched to a gene. CDR3 nucleotide sequence: TGTGCCAGCAGCCCGCCATCTGTGACAGGGCGGAATGAGCAGTTCTTC. Residues: CASSPPSVTGRNEQFF.

The gene calls are TRBV4-2 and TRBJ2-5, with 7 bases lining up with TRBD1. V was pared by 4 bases and J by 2 bases, with 4 bases of the junction left unmatched. CDR1 LGHNA and CDR2 YNFKEQ come from the germline V gene. This CDR3 is 14 amino acids long. The chain's CDR3 is CASSRDSQQETQYF. For the CDR3, the DNA is TGTGCCAGCAGCCGGGACAGCCAACAAGAGACCCAGTACTTC.

The V gene is TRBV7-6, the J gene TRBJ2-3; D is unclear. The CDR3 sequence is 14 residues long. V gave up 0 bases and J gave up 6 bases, with 10 bases separating them. Looked up from germline, CDR1 is SGHVS and CDR2 is FNYEAQ. In DNA form, the CDR3 reads TGTGCCAGCAGCTTAGCGGGGTTCGCCGATACGCAGTATTTT. It yields the protein CASSLAGFADTQYF. Based on the CDR3 plus reference TRBV7-6 and TRBJ2-3, the full variable domain is GAGVSQSPRYKVTKRGQDVALRCDPISGHVSLYWYRQALGQGPEFLTYFNYEAQQDKSGLPNDRFSAERPEGSISTLTIQRTEQRDSAMYRCASSLAGFADTQYFGPGTRLTVL.

This clonotype turned up a few times. The V gene is TRBV18, the J gene TRBJ2-2; perhaps TRBD2 as D (5 bases). The CDR3 contains 15 residues. Germline V lookup: CDR1 KGHSH, CDR2 LQKENI. V was trimmed by 6 bases and J by 2 bases, leaving 13 bases between them. This chain's CDR3 is CASSAESGNTGELFF. CDR3 nucleotides: TGTGCCAGCTCCGCCGAAAGCGGAAACACCGGGGAGCTGTTTTTT.

This clonotype was seen many times. The J gene is TRBJ2-1, the V gene TRBV3-1, with TRBD2 identical over 9 bases. J lost 9 bases, V lost 6 bases, and 6 bases had no gene match. Germline lookup yields CDR1 LGHDT and CDR2 YNNKEL (reference sequence). This CDR3 region has 13 residues. The CDR3 spells CASSSLAGFEQFF. The CDR3 DNA follows: TGTGCCAGCAGTTCCCTAGCGGGGTTTGAGCAGTTCTTC.

This clonotype showed up many times. The chain is built from TRBV11-2 and TRBJ2-5, with D maybe TRBD1 (5 bases). Germline V gene data show CDR1 as SGHAT and CDR2 as FQNNGV. Trimming took 5 bases from V and 7 from J, leaving 17 bases between them. CDR3 length: 14 amino acids. The CDR3 DNA is TGTGCCAGCAGCCCCCAGGACATAAGGGGGACCCAGTACTTC. As protein: CASSPQDIRGTQYF.

This clonotype has more than one count but fewer than ten. The rearrangement uses TRBV20-1 and TRBJ2-1; the match to TRBD2 covers 11 bases. CDR1 and CDR2 (germline): DFQATT, SNEGSKA (reference sequence). This CDR3 is 15 amino acids long. V was pared by 3 bases and J by 3 bases, with 4 bases of the junction left unmatched. This CDR3 is CSASSGTSGYNEQFF. The CDR3 nucleotides are TGCAGTGCTAGCTCCGGGACTAGCGGCTACAATGAGCAGTTCTTC.

Ten or more counts support this clonotype. The rearrangement links TRBV11-2 to TRBJ2-7; 8 bases match TRBD2. Germline V gives CDR1 SGHAT, CDR2 FQNNGV. There are 14 residues in the CDR3. V was clipped by 7 bases and J by 3 bases; unmatched bases: 8. Here the CDR3 reads CASTLQTSDYEQYF. For the CDR3, the DNA is TGTGCCAGCACGCTCCAGACTAGCGACTACGAGCAGTACTTC.